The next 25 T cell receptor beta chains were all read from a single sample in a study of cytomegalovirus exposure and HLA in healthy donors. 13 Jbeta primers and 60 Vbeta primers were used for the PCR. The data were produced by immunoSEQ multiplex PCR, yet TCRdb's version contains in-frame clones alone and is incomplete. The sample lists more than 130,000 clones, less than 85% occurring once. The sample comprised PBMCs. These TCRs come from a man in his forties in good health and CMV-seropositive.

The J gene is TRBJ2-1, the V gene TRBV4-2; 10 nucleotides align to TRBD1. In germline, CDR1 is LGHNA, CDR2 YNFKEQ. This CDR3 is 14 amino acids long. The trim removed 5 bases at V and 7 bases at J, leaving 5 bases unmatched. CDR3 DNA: TGTGCCAGCAGCGGCCGGGACAGGGGTAATGAGCAGTTCTTC. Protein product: CASSGRDRGNEQFF.

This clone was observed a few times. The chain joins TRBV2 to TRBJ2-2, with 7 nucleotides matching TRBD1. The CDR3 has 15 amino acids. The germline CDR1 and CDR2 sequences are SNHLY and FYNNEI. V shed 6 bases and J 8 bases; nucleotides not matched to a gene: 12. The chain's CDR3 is CASSLIQGSSGELFF. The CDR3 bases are TGTGCCAGCAGCCTCATACAGGGGTCCTCTGGGGAGCTGTTTTTT.

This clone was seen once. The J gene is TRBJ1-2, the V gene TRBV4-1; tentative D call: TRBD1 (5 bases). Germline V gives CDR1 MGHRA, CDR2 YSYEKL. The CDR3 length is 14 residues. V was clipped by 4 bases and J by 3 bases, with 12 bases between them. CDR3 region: CASSPGPQDYGYTF. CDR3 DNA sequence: TGCGCCAGCAGCCCCGGACCACAGGACTATGGCTACACCTTC.

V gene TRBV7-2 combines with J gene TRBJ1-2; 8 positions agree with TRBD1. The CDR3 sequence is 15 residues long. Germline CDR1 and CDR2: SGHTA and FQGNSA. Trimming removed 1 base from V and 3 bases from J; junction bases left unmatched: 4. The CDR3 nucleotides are TGTGCCAGCAGCTTAGTGGCAGGGGGCGACTATGGCTACACCTTC. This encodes CASSLVAGGDYGYTF.

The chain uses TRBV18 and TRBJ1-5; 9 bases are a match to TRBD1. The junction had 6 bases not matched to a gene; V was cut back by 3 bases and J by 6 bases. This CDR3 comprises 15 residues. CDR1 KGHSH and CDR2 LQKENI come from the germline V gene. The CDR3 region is CASSPGTGMRQPQHF. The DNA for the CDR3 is TGTGCCAGCTCACCCGGGACAGGGATGCGTCAGCCCCAGCATTTT.

The CDR3 here is CASSFPPRGYNEQFF. The CDR3, as DNA: TGTGCCAGCAGCTTTCCACCCAGGGGATACAATGAGCAGTTCTTC. The chain employs TRBV5-4 and TRBJ2-1; D might be TRBD1 (6 bases). V was cut by 2 bases and J by 4 bases, with 13 bases left in between. CDR3 length: 15 amino acids. Germline V lookup: CDR1 SGHNT, CDR2 YYREEE (reference sequence).

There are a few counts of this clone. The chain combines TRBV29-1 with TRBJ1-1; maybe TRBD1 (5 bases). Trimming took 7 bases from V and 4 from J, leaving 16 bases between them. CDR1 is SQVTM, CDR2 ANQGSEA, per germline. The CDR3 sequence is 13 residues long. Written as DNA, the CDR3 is TGCAGCGCCCGAGAGCGACAGCCCACTGAAGCTTTCTTT. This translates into CSARERQPTEAFF.

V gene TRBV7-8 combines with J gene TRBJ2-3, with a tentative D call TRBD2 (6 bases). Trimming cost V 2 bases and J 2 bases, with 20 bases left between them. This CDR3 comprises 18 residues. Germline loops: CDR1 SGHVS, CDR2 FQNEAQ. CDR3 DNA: TGTGCCAGCAGCTTAAGGGCCCGGGAGCTCCTTTACACAGATACGCAGTATTTT. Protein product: CASSLRARELLYTDTQYF.

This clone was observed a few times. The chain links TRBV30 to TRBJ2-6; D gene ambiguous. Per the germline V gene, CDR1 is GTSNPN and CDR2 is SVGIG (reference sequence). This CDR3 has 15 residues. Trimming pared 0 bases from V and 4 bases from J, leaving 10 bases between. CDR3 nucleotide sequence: TGTGCCTGGAGTGTGGGCCTCGGAGGGGCCAACGTCCTGACTTTC. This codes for CAWSVGLGGANVLTF.

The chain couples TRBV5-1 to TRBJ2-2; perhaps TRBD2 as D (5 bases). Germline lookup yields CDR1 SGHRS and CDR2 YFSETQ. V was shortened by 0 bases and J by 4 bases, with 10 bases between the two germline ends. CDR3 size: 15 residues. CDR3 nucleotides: TGCGCCAGCAGCTTGGTTAGCGAGGGCACCGGGGAGCTGTTTTTT. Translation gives CASSLVSEGTGELFF. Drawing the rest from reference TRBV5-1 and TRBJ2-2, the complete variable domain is KAGVTQTPRYLIKTRGQQVTLSCSPISGHRSVSWYQQTPGQGLQFLFEYFSETQRNKGNFPGRFSGRQFSNSRSEMNVSTLELGDSALYLCASSLVSEGTGELFFGEGSRLTVL.

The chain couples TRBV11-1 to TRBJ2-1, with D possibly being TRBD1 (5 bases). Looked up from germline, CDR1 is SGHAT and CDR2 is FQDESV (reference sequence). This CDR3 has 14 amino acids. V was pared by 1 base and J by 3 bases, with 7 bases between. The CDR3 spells CASSLGGSYNEQFF. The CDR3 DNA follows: TGTGCCAGCAGCTTAGGGGGCAGCTACAATGAGCAGTTCTTC.

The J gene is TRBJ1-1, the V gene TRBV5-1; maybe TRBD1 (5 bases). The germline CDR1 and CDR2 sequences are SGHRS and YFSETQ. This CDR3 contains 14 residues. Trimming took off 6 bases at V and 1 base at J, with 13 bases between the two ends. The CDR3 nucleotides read TGCGCCAGCACCGCTCTGGGGGGGAACACTGAAGCTTTCTTT. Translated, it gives CASTALGGNTEAFF.

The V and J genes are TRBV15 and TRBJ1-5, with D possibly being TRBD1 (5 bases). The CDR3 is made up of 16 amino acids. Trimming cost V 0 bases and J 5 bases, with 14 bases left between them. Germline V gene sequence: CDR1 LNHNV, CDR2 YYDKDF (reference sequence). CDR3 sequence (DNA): TGTGCCACCAGCAGAGATAACAGGTACGAGTATCAGCCCCAGCATTTT. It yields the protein CATSRDNRYEYQPQHF. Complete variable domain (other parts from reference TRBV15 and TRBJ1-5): DAMVIQNPRYQVTQFGKPVTLSCSQTLNHNVMYWYQQKSSQAPKLLFHYYDKDFNNEADTPDNFQSRRPNTSFCFLDIRSPGLGDTAMYLCATSRDNRYEYQPQHFGDGTRLSIL.

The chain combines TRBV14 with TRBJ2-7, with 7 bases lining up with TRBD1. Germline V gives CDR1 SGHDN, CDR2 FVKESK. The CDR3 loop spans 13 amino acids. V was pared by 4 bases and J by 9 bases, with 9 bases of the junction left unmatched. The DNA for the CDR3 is TGTGCCAGCAGCCGAATGACAGGGCAAGGGCAGTACTTC. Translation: CASSRMTGQGQYF. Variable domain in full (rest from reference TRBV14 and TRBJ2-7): EAGVTQFPSHSVIEKGQTVTLRCDPISGHDNLYWYRRVMGKEIKFLLHFVKESKQDESGMPNNRFLAERTGGTYSTLKVQPAELEDSGVYFCASSRMTGQGQYFGPGTRLTVT.

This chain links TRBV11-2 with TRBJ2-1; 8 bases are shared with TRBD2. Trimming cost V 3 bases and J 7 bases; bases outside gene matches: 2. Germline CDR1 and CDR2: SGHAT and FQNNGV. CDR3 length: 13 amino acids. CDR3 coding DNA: TGTGCCAGCAGCTTCAGCGGGGGAAATGAGCAGTTCTTC. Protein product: CASSFSGGNEQFF. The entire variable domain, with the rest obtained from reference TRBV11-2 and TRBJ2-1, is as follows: EAGVAQSPRYKIIEKRQSVAFWCNPISGHATLYWYQQILGQGPKLLIQFQNNGVVDDSQLPKDRFSAERLKGVDSTLKIQPAKLEDSAVYLCASSFSGGNEQFFGPGTRLTVL.

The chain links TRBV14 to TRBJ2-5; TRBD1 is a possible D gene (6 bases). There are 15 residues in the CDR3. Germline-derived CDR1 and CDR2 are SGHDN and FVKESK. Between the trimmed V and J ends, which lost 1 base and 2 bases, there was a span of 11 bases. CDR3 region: CASSQGQATQETQYF. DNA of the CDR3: TGTGCCAGCAGCCAAGGACAGGCGACGCAAGAGACCCAGTACTTC.

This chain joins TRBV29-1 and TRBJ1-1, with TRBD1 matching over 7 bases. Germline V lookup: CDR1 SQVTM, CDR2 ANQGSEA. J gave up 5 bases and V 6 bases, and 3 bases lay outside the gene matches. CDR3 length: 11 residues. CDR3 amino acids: CSVDRTTEAFF. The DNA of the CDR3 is TGCAGCGTGGACAGGACTACTGAAGCTTTCTTT.

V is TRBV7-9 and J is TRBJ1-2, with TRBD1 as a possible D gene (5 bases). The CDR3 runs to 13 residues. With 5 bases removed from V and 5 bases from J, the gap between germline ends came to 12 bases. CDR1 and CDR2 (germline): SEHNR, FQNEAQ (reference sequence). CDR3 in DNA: TGTGCCAGCAGCCAAGGTGGGGGGTATGGCTACACCTTC. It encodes CASSQGGGYGYTF.

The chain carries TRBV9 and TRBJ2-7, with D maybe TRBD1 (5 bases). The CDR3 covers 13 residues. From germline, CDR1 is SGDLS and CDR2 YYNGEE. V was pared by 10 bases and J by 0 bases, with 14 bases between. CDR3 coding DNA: TGTGCCCAGGGTGGGGCCCACTCCTACGAGCAGTACTTC. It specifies CAQGGAHSYEQYF.

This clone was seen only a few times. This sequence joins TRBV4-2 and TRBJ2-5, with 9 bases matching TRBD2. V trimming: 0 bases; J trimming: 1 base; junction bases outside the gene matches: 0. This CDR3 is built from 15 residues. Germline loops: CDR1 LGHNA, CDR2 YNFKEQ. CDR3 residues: CASSQERGGQETQYF. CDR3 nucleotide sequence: TGTGCCAGCAGCCAAGAGCGGGGGGGCCAAGAGACCCAGTACTTC.

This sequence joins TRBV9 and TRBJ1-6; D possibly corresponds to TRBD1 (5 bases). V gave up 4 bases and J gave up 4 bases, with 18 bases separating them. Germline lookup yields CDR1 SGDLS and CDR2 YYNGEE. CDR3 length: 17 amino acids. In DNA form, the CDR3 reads TGTGCCAGCAGCCCACTGAGTGGGGCGAATTATAATTCACCCCTCCACTTT. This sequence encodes CASSPLSGANYNSPLHF.

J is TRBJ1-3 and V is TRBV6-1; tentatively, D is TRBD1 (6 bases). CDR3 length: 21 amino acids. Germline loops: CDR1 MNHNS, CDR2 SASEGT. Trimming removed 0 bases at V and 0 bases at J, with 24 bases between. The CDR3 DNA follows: TGTGCCAGCAGTGAAGCGGTCGGGCAGGGGTGGGTGGGCGTCTCTGGAAACACCATATATTTT. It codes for CASSEAVGQGWVGVSGNTIYF.

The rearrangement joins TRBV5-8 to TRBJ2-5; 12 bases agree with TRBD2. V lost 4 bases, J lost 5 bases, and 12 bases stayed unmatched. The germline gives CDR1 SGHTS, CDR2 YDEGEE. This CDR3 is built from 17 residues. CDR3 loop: CASSPASGGAAGETQYF. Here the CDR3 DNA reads TGTGCCAGCAGCCCGGCTAGCGGGGGGGCAGCTGGGGAGACCCAGTACTTC.

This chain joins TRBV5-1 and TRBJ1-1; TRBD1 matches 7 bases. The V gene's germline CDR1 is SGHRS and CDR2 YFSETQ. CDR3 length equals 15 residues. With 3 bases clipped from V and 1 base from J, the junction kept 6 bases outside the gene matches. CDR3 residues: CASSSTGRRNTEAFF. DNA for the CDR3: TGCGCCAGCAGCTCGACAGGGAGGAGGAACACTGAAGCTTTCTTT.

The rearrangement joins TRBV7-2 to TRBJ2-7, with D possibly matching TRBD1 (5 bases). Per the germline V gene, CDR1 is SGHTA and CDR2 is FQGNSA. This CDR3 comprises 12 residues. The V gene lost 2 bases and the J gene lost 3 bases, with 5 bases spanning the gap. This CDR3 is CASSLQGYEQYF. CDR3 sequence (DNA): TGTGCCAGCAGCTTACAGGGCTACGAGCAGTACTTC.